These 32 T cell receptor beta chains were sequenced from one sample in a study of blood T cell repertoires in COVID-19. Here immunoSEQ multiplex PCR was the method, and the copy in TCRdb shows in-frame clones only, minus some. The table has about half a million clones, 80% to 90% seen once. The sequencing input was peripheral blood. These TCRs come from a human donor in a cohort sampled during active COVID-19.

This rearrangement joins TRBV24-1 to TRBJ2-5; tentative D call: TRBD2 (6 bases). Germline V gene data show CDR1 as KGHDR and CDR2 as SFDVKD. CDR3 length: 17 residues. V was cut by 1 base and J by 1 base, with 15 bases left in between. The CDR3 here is CATSDFLQGGAQETQYF. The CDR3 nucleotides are TGTGCCACCAGTGATTTTTTGCAGGGAGGTGCCCAAGAGACCCAGTACTTC.

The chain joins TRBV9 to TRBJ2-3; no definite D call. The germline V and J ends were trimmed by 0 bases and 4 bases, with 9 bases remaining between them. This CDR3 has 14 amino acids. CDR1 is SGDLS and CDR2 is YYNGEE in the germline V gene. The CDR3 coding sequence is TGTGCCAGCAGCGTAGTAGTTGCTTCAGATACGCAGTATTTT. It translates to CASSVVVASDTQYF.

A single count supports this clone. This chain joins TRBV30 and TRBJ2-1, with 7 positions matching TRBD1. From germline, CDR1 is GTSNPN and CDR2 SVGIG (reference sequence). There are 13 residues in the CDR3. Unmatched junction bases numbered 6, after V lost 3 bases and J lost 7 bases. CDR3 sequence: CAWSEETGNEQFF. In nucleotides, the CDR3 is TGTGCCTGGAGCGAGGAGACAGGGAATGAGCAGTTCTTC.

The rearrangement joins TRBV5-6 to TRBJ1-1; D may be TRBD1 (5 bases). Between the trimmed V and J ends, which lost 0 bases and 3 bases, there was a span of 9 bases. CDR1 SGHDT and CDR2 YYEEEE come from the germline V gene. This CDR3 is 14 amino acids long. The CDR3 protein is CASSLGGADTEAFF. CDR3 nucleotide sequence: TGTGCCAGCAGCTTGGGGGGCGCGGACACTGAAGCTTTCTTT.

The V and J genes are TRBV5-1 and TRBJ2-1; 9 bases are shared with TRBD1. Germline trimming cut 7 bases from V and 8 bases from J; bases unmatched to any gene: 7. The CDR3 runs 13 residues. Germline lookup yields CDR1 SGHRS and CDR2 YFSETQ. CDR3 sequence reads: CASCRTGDDEQFF. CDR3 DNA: TGCGCCAGCTGCCGGACAGGGGACGATGAGCAGTTCTTC.

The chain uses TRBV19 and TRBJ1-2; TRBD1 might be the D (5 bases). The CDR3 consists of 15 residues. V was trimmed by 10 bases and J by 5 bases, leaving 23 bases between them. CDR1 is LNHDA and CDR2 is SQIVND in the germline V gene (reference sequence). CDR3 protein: CATRPGGGPGYGYTF. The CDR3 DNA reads TGTGCCACCCGTCCGGGGGGAGGACCGGGGTATGGCTACACCTTC.

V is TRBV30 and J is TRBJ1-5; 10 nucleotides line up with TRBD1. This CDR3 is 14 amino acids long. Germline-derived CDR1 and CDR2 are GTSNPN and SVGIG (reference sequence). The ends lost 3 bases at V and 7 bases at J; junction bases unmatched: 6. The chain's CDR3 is CAWSPGQGWQPQHF. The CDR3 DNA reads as TGTGCCTGGAGCCCGGGACAGGGGTGGCAGCCCCAGCATTTT. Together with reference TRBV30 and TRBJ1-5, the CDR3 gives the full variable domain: SQTIHQWPATLVQPVGSPLSLECTVEGTSNPNLYWYRQAAGRGLQLLFYSVGIGQISSEVPQNLSASRPQDRQFILSSKKLLLSDSGFYLCAWSPGQGWQPQHFGDGTRLSIL.

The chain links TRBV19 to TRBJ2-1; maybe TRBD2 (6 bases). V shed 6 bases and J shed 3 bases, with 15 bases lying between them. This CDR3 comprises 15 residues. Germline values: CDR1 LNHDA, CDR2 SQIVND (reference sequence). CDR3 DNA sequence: TGTGCCAGTAGCATTGGGGGGTTCAACTACAATGAGCAGTTCTTC. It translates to CASSIGGFNYNEQFF.

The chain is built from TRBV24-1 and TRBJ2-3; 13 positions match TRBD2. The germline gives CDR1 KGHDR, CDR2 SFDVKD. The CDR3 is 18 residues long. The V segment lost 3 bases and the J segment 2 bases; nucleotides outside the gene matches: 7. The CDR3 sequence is CATSDPSGLAGNTDTQYF. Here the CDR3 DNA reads TGTGCCACCAGTGATCCTTCGGGACTAGCGGGAAACACAGATACGCAGTATTTT.

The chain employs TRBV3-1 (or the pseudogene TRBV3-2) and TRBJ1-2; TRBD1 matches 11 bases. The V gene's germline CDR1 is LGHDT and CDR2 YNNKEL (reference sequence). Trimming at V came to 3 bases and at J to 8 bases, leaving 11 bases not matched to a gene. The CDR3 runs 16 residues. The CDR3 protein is CASSHRWTGGAEGYTF. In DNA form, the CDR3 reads TGTGCCAGCAGCCATCGATGGACAGGGGGCGCGGAAGGCTACACCTTC.

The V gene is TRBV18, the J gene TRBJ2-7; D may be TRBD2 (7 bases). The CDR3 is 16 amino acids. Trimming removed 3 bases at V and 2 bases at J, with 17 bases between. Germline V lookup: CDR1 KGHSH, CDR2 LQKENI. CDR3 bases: TGTGCCAGCTCACCGGGGGGGCGGGCCCCACCCTACGAGCAGTACTTC. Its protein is CASSPGGRAPPYEQYF.

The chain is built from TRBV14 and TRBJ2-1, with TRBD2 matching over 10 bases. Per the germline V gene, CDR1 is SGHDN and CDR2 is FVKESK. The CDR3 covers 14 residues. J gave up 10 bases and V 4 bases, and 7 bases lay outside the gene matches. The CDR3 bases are TGTGCCAGCAGCCTCGGGCTAGCGGGAGTGGAGCAGTTCTTC. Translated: CASSLGLAGVEQFF.

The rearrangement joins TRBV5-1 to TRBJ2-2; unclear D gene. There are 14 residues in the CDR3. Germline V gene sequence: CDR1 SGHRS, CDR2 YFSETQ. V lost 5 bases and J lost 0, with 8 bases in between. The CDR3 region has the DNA TGCGCCAGCAGTTCTCAGTCGAACACCGGGGAGCTGTTTTTT. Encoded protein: CASSSQSNTGELFF.

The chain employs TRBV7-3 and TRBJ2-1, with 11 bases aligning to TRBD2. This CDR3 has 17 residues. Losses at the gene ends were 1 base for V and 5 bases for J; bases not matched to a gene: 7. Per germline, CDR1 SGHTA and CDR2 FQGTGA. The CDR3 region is CASSLNPLAGVDNEQFF. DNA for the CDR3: TGTGCCAGCAGCTTAAACCCACTAGCGGGAGTGGACAATGAGCAGTTCTTC.

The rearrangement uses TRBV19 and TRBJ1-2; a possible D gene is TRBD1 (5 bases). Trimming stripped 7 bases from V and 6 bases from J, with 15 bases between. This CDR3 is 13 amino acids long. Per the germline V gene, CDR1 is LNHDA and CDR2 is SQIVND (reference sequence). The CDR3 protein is CASIKKRGNGYTF. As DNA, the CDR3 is TGTGCCAGTATTAAGAAAAGGGGTAATGGCTACACCTTC.

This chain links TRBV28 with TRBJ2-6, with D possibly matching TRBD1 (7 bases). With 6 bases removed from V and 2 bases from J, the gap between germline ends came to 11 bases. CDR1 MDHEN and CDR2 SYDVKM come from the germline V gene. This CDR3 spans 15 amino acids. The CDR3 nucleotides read TGTGCCAGCAGGACCAGGGGGGCTGGGGCCAACGTCCTGACTTTC. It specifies CASRTRGAGANVLTF.

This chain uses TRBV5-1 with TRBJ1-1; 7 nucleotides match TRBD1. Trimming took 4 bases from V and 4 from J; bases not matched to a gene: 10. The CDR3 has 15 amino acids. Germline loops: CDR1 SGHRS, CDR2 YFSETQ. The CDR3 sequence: CASSQDREVVTEAFF. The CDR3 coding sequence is TGCGCCAGCAGCCAAGACAGGGAGGTGGTCACTGAAGCTTTCTTT.

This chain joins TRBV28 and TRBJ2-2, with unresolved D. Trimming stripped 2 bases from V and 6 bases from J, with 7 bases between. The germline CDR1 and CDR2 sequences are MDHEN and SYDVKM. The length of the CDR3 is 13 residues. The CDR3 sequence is CASSLTFPGELFF. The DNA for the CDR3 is TGTGCCAGCAGTTTAACTTTTCCCGGGGAGCTGTTTTTT.

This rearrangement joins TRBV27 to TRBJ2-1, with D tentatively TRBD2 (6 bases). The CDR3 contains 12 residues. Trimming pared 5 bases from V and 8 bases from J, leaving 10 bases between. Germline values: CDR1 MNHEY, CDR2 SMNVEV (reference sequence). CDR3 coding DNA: TGTGCCAGCAGTGACGGGAGAGATGAGCAGTTCTTC. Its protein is CASSDGRDEQFF.

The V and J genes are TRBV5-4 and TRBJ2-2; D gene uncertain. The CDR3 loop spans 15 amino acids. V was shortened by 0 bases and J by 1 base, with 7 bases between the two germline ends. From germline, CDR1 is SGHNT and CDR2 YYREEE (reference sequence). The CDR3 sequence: CASSLDGLNTGELFF. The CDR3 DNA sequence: TGTGCCAGCAGCTTGGACGGGTTGAACACCGGGGAGCTGTTTTTT.

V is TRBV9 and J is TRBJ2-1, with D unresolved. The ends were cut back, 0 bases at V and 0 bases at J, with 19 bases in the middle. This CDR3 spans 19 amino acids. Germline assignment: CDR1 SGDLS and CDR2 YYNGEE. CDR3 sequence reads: CASSVDPPRTYYSYNEQFF. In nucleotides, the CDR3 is TGTGCCAGCAGCGTAGATCCCCCTAGAACCTACTACTCCTACAATGAGCAGTTCTTC. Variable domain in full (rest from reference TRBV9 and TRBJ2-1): DSGVTQTPKHLITATGQRVTLRCSPRSGDLSVYWYQQSLDQGLQFLIQYYNGEERAKGNILERFSAQQFPDLHSELNLSSLELGDSALYFCASSVDPPRTYYSYNEQFFGPGTRLTVL.

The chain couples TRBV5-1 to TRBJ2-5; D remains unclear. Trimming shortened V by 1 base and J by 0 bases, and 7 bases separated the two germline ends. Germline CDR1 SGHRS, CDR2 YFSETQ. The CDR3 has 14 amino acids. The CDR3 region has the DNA TGCGCCAGCAGCTTGTCAAGCGACCAAGAGACCCAGTACTTC. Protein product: CASSLSSDQETQYF.

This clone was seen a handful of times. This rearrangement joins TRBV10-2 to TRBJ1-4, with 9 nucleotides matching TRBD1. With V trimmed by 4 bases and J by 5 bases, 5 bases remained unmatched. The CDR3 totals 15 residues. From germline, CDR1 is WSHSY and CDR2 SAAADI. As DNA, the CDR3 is TGCGCCAGCAGTGTCCAGGACAGGGGCAATGAAAAACTGTTTTTT. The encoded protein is CASSVQDRGNEKLFF.

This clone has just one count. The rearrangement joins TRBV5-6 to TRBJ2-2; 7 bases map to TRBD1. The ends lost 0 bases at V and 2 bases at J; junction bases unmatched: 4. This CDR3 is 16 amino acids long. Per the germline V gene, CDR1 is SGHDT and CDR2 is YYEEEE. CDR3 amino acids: CASSLARGRNTGELFF. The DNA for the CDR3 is TGTGCCAGCAGCTTGGCGAGGGGGCGAAACACCGGGGAGCTGTTTTTT.

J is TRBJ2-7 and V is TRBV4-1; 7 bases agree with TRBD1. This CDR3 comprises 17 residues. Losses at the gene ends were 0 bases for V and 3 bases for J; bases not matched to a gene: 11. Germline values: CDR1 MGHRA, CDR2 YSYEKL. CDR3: CASSQDVPGTDYYEQYF. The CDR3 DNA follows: TGCGCCAGCAGCCAAGATGTGCCCGGGACAGACTACTACGAGCAGTACTTC.

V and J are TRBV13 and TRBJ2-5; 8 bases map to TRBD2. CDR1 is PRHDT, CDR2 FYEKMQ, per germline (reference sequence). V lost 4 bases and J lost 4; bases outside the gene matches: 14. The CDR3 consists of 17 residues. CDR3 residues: CASSSRKAGGWGETQYF. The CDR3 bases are TGTGCCAGCAGCTCACGGAAGGCGGGAGGCTGGGGAGAGACCCAGTACTTC. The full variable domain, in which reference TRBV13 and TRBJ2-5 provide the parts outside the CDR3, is AAGVIQSPRHLIKEKRETATLKCYPIPRHDTVYWYQQGPGQDPQFLISFYEKMQSDKGSIPDRFSAQQFSDYHSELNMSSLELGDSALYFCASSSRKAGGWGETQYFGPGTRLLVL.

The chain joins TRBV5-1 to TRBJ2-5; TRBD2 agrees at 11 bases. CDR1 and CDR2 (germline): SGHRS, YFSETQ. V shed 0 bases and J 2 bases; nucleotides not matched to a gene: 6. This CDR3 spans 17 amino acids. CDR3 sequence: CASSLALAGGIQETQYF. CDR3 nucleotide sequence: TGCGCCAGCAGCTTGGCATTAGCGGGAGGGATTCAAGAGACCCAGTACTTC. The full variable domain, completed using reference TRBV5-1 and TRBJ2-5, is KAGVTQTPRYLIKTRGQQVTLSCSPISGHRSVSWYQQTPGQGLQFLFEYFSETQRNKGNFPGRFSGRQFSNSRSEMNVSTLELGDSALYLCASSLALAGGIQETQYFGPGTRLLVL.

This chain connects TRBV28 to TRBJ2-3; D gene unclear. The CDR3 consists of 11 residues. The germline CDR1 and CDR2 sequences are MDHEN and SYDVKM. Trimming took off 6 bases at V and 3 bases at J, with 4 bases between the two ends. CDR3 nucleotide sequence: TGTGCCAGCAGCCAGACAGATACGCAGTATTTT. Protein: CASSQTDTQYF.

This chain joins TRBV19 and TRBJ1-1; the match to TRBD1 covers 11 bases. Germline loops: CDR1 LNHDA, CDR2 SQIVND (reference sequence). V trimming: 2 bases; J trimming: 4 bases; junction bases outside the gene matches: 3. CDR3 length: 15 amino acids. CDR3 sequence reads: CASSITGTGGTEAFF. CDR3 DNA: TGTGCCAGTAGTATAACCGGGACAGGGGGCACTGAAGCTTTCTTT.

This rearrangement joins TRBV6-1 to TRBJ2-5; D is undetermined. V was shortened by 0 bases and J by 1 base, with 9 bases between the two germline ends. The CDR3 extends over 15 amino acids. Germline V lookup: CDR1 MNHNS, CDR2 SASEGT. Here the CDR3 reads CASSEASAVQETQYF. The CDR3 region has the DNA TGTGCCAGCAGTGAAGCTTCCGCAGTCCAAGAGACCCAGTACTTC.

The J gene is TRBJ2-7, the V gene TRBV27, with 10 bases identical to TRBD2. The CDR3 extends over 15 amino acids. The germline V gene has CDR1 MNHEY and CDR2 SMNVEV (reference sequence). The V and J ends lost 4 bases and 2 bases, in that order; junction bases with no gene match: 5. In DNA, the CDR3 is TGTGCCAGCAGTTCCCCGGGACTAGCGACCTACGAGCAGTACTTC. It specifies CASSSPGLATYEQYF.

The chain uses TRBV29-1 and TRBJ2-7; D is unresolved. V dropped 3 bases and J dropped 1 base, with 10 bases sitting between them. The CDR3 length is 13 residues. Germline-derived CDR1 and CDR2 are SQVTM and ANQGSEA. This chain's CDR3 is CSVDSPDSYEQYF. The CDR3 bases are TGCAGCGTTGATAGCCCGGATTCCTACGAGCAGTACTTC.